Each of the 14 T cell receptor beta chains below was sequenced from the same sample in a study of cytomegalovirus exposure and HLA in healthy donors (dated by TCRdb to about 2017). The library was made by the immunoSEQ multiplex PCR assay. For the multiplex PCR, a mixture combining 60 forward primers for TCR Vbeta segments and 13 reverse primers for TCR Jbeta segments was used. TCRdb mirrors the immuneACCESS table, restricted to in-frame sequences. Some clones are absent from its copies; in checked studies, under half trace to an unresolved V gene, and the reason for the others is unknown. The sample contains about 150,000 clones, 72% of them found a single time. The biggest ten clones account for approximately 2.1% of the sample. The source material was PBMCs. The receptors were gathered from a man in his forties or fifties in good health and CMV-seronegative.

This chain joins TRBV4-2 and TRBJ2-7; 11 bases fit TRBD2. The germline CDR1 and CDR2 sequences are LGHNA and YNFKEQ. J gave up 3 bases and V 0 bases, and 4 bases lay outside the gene matches. The CDR3 spans 16 residues. CDR3 sequence reads: CASSQEYTSGGYEQYF. CDR3 bases: TGTGCCAGCAGCCAAGAATATACTAGCGGGGGCTACGAGCAGTACTTC.

The rearrangement links TRBV28 to TRBJ1-4; maybe TRBD1 (5 bases). With 10 bases removed from V and 8 bases from J, the gap between germline ends came to 14 bases. CDR3 length equals 12 residues. Germline V lookup: CDR1 MDHEN, CDR2 SYDVKM. The CDR3 reads CATFGGREKLFF. The CDR3 DNA reads as TGTGCCACATTCGGGGGAAGGGAAAAACTGTTTTTT.

V usage is TRBV5-6 and J usage is TRBJ2-5; possible D gene TRBD2, 6 bases. The DNA end is a closer match to TRBJ2-7, so the J assignment may be wrong. Germline V lookup: CDR1 SGHDT, CDR2 YYEEEE. This CDR3 contains 14 residues. This CDR3 is CASSLVVGGYEQYF. Written as DNA, the CDR3 is TGTGCCAGCAGCTTGGTCGTGGGAGGCTACGAGCAGTACTTC.

The chain's CDR3 is CAWSVIRRAEQYF. The CDR3 DNA reads TGTGCCTGGAGTGTTATTAGGAGGGCCGAGCAGTACTTC. The chain couples TRBV30 to TRBJ2-7; the D gene is possibly TRBD2 (6 bases). The CDR3 spans 13 residues. CDR1 is GTSNPN, CDR2 SVGIG, per germline (reference sequence). The V end lost 0 bases, the J end lost 6 bases, and 12 bases lay between the germline ends. Using reference TRBV30 and TRBJ2-7 for the parts outside the CDR3, the full variable domain is SQTIHQWPATLVQPVGSPLSLECTVEGTSNPNLYWYRQAAGRGLQLLFYSVGIGQISSEVPQNLSASRPQDRQFILSSKKLLLSDSGFYLCAWSVIRRAEQYFGPGTRLTVT.

This clone was recorded a few times. This chain connects TRBV6-5 to TRBJ2-7, with 7 bases fitting TRBD2. The CDR3 has 13 residues. V shed 3 bases and J 3 bases; nucleotides not matched to a gene: 2. The germline V gene encodes CDR1 MNHEY and CDR2 SVGAGI. The CDR3 region has the DNA TGTGCCAGCAGTTATGGACTAGTCTACGAGCAGTACTTC. This codes for CASSYGLVYEQYF.

This clone was observed a single time. The V gene is TRBV6-1, the J gene TRBJ1-1; TRBD1 aligns across 10 bases. Germline CDR1 is MNHNS and CDR2 is SASEGT. With V trimmed by 1 base and J by 4 bases, 0 bases remained unmatched. The CDR3 sequence is 14 residues long. The CDR3 reads CASSEGTGGTEAFF. CDR3 nucleotide sequence: TGTGCCAGCAGTGAAGGGACAGGGGGCACTGAAGCTTTCTTT.

The chain joins TRBV6-5 to TRBJ1-2, with D possibly TRBD1 on 5 matching bases. This CDR3 region has 13 residues. V was pared by 6 bases and J by 8 bases, with 16 bases between. The germline V gene has CDR1 MNHEY and CDR2 SVGAGI. The CDR3 reads CASSPGGWGGYTF. The CDR3 bases are TGTGCCAGCAGCCCGGGGGGGTGGGGCGGCTACACCTTC.

J is TRBJ1-1 and V is TRBV27; D might be TRBD1 (5 bases). This CDR3 spans 15 amino acids. V was shortened by 5 bases and J by 1 base, with 14 bases between the two germline ends. The germline V gene has CDR1 MNHEY and CDR2 SMNVEV (reference sequence). This CDR3 reads CASSPSGLRNTEAFF. The CDR3 DNA reads as TGTGCCAGCAGTCCATCAGGGTTGAGGAACACTGAAGCTTTCTTT.

This CDR3 reads CASTGWTGNEQYF. CDR3 nucleotides: TGTGCCAGCACGGGCTGGACAGGGAACGAGCAGTACTTC. This chain connects TRBV6-5 to TRBJ2-7; 8 bases agree with TRBD1. With V trimmed by 7 bases and J by 5 bases, 7 bases remained unmatched. Germline-derived CDR1 and CDR2 are MNHEY and SVGAGI. CDR3 length: 13 amino acids.

With respect to this clone: The junction departs from the called germline gene at one end, perhaps through a read error. The chain uses TRBV6-5 and TRBJ2-1; the match to TRBD1 covers 7 bases. The CDR3 has 14 amino acids. In germline, CDR1 is MNHEY, CDR2 SVGAGI. The chain's CDR3 is CASSYGTAYSEQFF. The CDR3 DNA reads TGTGCCAGCAGTTACGGGACAGCCTACAGTGAGCAGTTCTTC.

V usage is TRBV14 and J usage is TRBJ1-4, with D perhaps matching TRBD1 (5 bases). The V and J ends lost 4 bases and 8 bases respectively, with 20 bases between them. Germline-derived CDR1 and CDR2 are SGHDN and FVKESK. The CDR3 is 16 residues long. This chain's CDR3 is CASSRDAGRPGEKLFF. The CDR3 nucleotides read TGTGCCAGCAGCCGAGACGCAGGACGGCCAGGGGAAAAACTGTTTTTT.

This chain links TRBV6-1 with TRBJ2-2; D may be TRBD2 (8 bases). The CDR3 covers 17 residues. Germline V gene data show CDR1 as MNHNS and CDR2 as SASEGT. Trimming removed 3 bases at V and 8 bases at J, with 22 bases between. The CDR3 here is CASSEQGVTSGAGELFF. The DNA of the CDR3 is TGTGCCAGCAGTGAGCAGGGGGTTACTAGCGGTGCGGGGGAGCTGTTTTTT.

In its sample, this clone was seen a few times. This rearrangement joins TRBV4-3 to TRBJ2-1; D may be TRBD2 (6 bases). V lost 5 bases and J 4 bases, leaving 15 bases between the germline ends. Germline V lookup: CDR1 LGHNA, CDR2 YSLEER. The CDR3 runs 15 residues. CDR3 residues: CASSSSRLGYNEQFF. The CDR3 nucleotides are TGCGCCAGCAGCTCTAGCCGACTAGGGTACAATGAGCAGTTCTTC.

The chain has TRBV4-3 and TRBJ2-7, with a possible D match to TRBD1 (6 bases). The CDR3 has 14 residues. V shed 3 bases and J shed 1 base, with 10 bases lying between them. CDR1 and CDR2 from the germline V gene are LGHNA and YSLEER. The CDR3 loop is CASSQRGFSYEQYF. The CDR3, as DNA: TGCGCCAGCAGCCAGAGGGGGTTTTCCTACGAGCAGTACTTC.